Included here is one TCR beta chain sequence, with context. What it binds is unknown. The data were taken from a study of T cell responses to AZD1222 COVID-19 vaccine. Study observations and caveats: Donors skewed white British and female; clonal diversity was possibly underestimated. Spike was spanned by vaccine-associated CD4 TCRs, with dominance at 160-218 and 743-854.

Clones were read by immunoSEQ multiplex PCR, and TCRdb kept only the in-frame ones, dropping some. The sample lists around 180,000 clones; around 94% were seen once. The ends were cut back, 3 bases at V and 1 base at J, with 7 bases in the middle. From germline, CDR1 is SGHRS and CDR2 YFSETQ. The CDR3 consists of 13 residues. This clonotype was obtained from an adult who received the AZD1222 COVID-19 vaccine. V gene TRBV5-1 combines with J gene TRBJ1-1, with D unclear. This specimen was peripheral blood, taken 28 days after the second AZD1222 dose. As DNA, the CDR3 is TGCGCCAGCAGCTCATCACGGAACACTGAAGCTTTCTTT. Protein: CASSSSRNTEAFF.